This T cell receptor (beta chain) was found in a study of blood T cells in healthy people across ages. For the second PCR, which ran for roughly 7 to 11 cycles, a sample-barcoded 5' primer and a J-beta primer mix were used. MiXCR was run by TCRdb on the 5' RACE reads, yielding one entry per CDR3 protein. The table has 700,000 to 950,000 distinct CDR3 sequences, 55% to 75% seen once. The germline gives CDR1 LGHDT, CDR2 YNNKEL (reference sequence). The CDR3 consists of 13 residues. V shed 4 bases, J shed 9 bases, and the junction held 5 bases outside the gene matches. Specimen: blood. This TCR was sampled from a young man in good health. The chain employs TRBV3-1 and TRBJ2-1; TRBD1 aligns across 8 bases. This CDR3 is CASSRNQGAEQFF. The CDR3 nucleotides read TGTGCCAGCAGCCGGAATCAGGGGGCTGAGCAGTTCTTC.